One and the same sample provided the 5 T cell receptor beta chains below, sequenced in a study of tissue T cells after allogeneic stem cell transplantation. Clones were read by immunoSEQ multiplex PCR, and TCRdb kept only the in-frame ones, dropping some. The sample contains approximately 50,000 clones, around 66% of which appear only once. Source material: sorted cells pooled from one or two spleens. The receptors were gathered from a pool of C57BL/6 mice in good health.

Worth noting for this clone: Germline and genes: mouse. The CDR3 goes on 1 residue after the read ends, and that part is filled in from the germline J gene. V usage is TRBV12-1 and J usage is TRBJ2-7; TRBD2 might be the D (7 bases). This CDR3 has 14 amino acids. CDR1 SGHSN and CDR2 HYEKVE come from the germline V gene. The ends were cut back, 2 bases at V and 5 bases at J, with 15 bases in the middle. The chain's CDR3 is CASSPSGGRDEQYF. CDR3 DNA, as far as it was read: TGTGCCAGCTCTCCATCTGGGGGCCGGGATGAACAGTAC.

Concerning this clone itself: Genes here carry mouse names. The read halts 1 residue ahead of the CDR3 end, with the missing end drawn from the germline J gene. The chain is built from TRBV13-1 and TRBJ1-4; D perhaps matches TRBD1 (6 bases). Germline V gives CDR1 NSHNY, CDR2 SYGAGN. The V end was cut by 4 bases, the J end by 0 bases, with 19 bases between. The length of the CDR3 is 18 residues. The CDR3 DNA, read in part, is TGTGCCAGCAGTCCCGGGACACCAAAAATCTTTTCCAACGAAAGATTATTT. This encodes CASSPGTPKIFSNERLF. The whole CDR3 sequence is CASSPGTPKIFSNERLFF. The full variable domain, with the rest looked up from reference TRBV13-1 and TRBJ1-4, is EAAVTQSPRNKVTVTGGNVTLSCRQTNSHNYMYWYRQDTGHGLRLIHYSYGAGNLRIGDVPDGYKATRTTQEDFFLLLELASPSQTSLYFCASSPGTPKIFSNERLFFGHGTKLSVL.

Of note for this clone: The gene names given are mouse names. Coverage ceases 1 residue before the CDR3 finishes, and the germline J gene fills in the end. V usage is TRBV13-2 and J usage is TRBJ2-1; 9 bases line up with TRBD1. Germline CDR1 NNHNN, CDR2 SYGAGS (reference sequence). V lost 3 bases and J lost 4; bases outside the gene matches: 5. This CDR3 region has 15 residues. CDR3 region: CASGAPGQGYAEQFF. The CDR3 bases that were read are TGTGCCAGCGGTGCTCCGGGACAGGGATATGCTGAGCAGTTC.

A note on this clone: Gene names are mouse gene names. The read ends 1 residue before the CDR3 terminus; that terminus is restored from the germline J gene. The chain uses TRBV13-1 and TRBJ2-3, with a possible D match to TRBD1 (6 bases). Germline values: CDR1 NSHNY, CDR2 SYGAGN. This CDR3 comprises 14 residues. V lost 4 bases and J lost 0, with 9 bases in between. CDR3 DNA, as far as it was read: TGTGCCAGCAGTCTGGGACAAAGTGCAGAAACGCTGTAT. Translating gives CASSLGQSAETLY. The whole CDR3 protein reads CASSLGQSAETLYF.

This clone has a single count. The germline and genes are mouse ones. CDR3 DNA (partial): TGTGCCAGCAGCTTAGCGCTGGGGGGTGGAGACACCCAGTAC. Translation: CASSLALGGGDTQY. The whole CDR3 protein reads CASSLALGGGDTQYF. The chain links TRBV3 to TRBJ2-5; 8 bases match TRBD2. The sequenced fragment ends 1 residue before the CDR3 boundary, so the rest is inferred from the germline J gene. J lost 5 bases, V lost 0 bases, and 4 bases had no gene match. Germline V gene lookup returns CDR1 SNHLY and CDR2 FYNGKV (reference sequence). The CDR3 is 15 residues long.